What follows is one T cell receptor (beta chain) and its context. Its matching antigen is unknown. PCR used 60 Vbeta primers and 13 Jbeta primers. Data came from immunoSEQ multiplex PCR; TCRdb stores just in-frame clones and leaves some out. The table lists 100,000 to 150,000 clones. CDR1 SGHNT and CDR2 YENEEA come from the germline V gene. CDR3 length equals 16 residues. Losses at the gene ends were 5 bases for V and 8 bases for J; bases not matched to a gene: 15. The data belong to a study of cytomegalovirus exposure and HLA in healthy donors. Study results and limitations: As a later analysis showed, a missense DCLRE1C variant was linked to trimming of TCR beta V- and J-genes. For most TCR beta V segments, an earlier analysis put the productive rate at about 87% or about 30% of the time. Upon later analysis, HLA-associated TCR beta chains proved more clonally expanded than other, equally common chains. For cytomegalovirus status, the classifier reportedly gave diagnoses with high specificity and sensitivity.

The receptor comes from a man younger than 30 in good health and CMV-seronegative. The material sequenced was PBMCs. The rearrangement joins TRBV11-3 to TRBJ2-3, with TRBD1 matching over 8 bases. The DNA for the CDR3 is TGTGCCAGCAGCCCTGGGACAGGATCGCAAGGTGGTACGCAGTATTTT. This gives the protein CASSPGTGSQGGTQYF.